A single sample gave rise to the 8 T cell receptor beta chains below, sequenced in a study of blood T cell repertoires in COVID-19. The protocol was immunoSEQ multiplex PCR, while the TCRdb copy is restricted to in-frame clones and leaves out a portion. Among about 100,000 clones, around four fifths were seen once, and the ten largest hold about an eighth. The sample taken for sequencing was peripheral blood. Receptors were obtained from a man aged 45-60 years with active or convalescent COVID-19.

CDR3 nucleotide sequence: TGTGCCAGCGGAGGGACAGGCCGTGCTAAGACCCAGTACTTC. Translating it yields CASGGTGRAKTQYF. The chain uses TRBV6-5 and TRBJ2-5; 8 positions match TRBD1. V was pared by 8 bases and J by 6 bases, with 11 bases of the junction left unmatched. Germline lookup yields CDR1 MNHEY and CDR2 SVGAGI. The CDR3 runs to 14 residues.

The CDR3 is CASSLGRVTDTQYF. The CDR3, as DNA: TGCGCCAGCAGCCTGGGGAGGGTCACAGATACGCAGTATTTT. The chain joins TRBV5-1 to TRBJ2-3; 7 bases line up with TRBD2. Losses at the gene ends were 4 bases for V and 2 bases for J; bases not matched to a gene: 4. CDR3 size: 14 residues. Germline loops: CDR1 SGHRS, CDR2 YFSETQ.

The chain employs TRBV2 and TRBJ2-1; 12 bases line up with TRBD2. This CDR3 region has 15 residues. The germline CDR1 and CDR2 sequences are SNHLY and FYNNEI. Trimming took 8 bases from V and 4 from J; bases not matched to a gene: 6. In DNA, the CDR3 is TGTGCCAGCCGCGGGACTAGCGGGCGATACAATGAGCAGTTCTTC. It specifies CASRGTSGRYNEQFF.

This clone has a single count. The chain is built from TRBV11-3 and TRBJ2-3; D is perhaps TRBD2 (6 bases). The CDR3 length is 13 residues. The V and J ends lost 1 base and 4 bases respectively, with 6 bases between them. Germline assignment: CDR1 SGHNT and CDR2 YENEEA. Here the CDR3 DNA reads TGTGCCAGCAGCTTAGCTAGCGCAGATACGCAGTATTTT. This sequence encodes CASSLASADTQYF. Looking up the rest from reference TRBV11-3 and TRBJ2-3 gives the full variable domain: EAGVVQSPRYKIIEKKQPVAFWCNPISGHNTLYWYLQNLGQGPELLIRYENEEAVDDSQLPKDRFSAERLKGVDSTLKIQPAELGDSAVYLCASSLASADTQYFGPGTRLTVL.

This chain connects TRBV28 to TRBJ2-5; D is possibly TRBD1 (5 bases). Germline V gene sequence: CDR1 MDHEN, CDR2 SYDVKM. CDR3 length: 13 amino acids. Trimming stripped 3 bases from V and 4 bases from J, with 9 bases between. Here the CDR3 DNA reads TGTGCCAGCAGTTTTGGGGCCCCAGAGACCCAGTACTTC. Protein product: CASSFGAPETQYF.

The V and J genes are TRBV13 and TRBJ2-1, with 10 nucleotides matching TRBD1. This CDR3 has 13 amino acids. Germline V CDR1 and CDR2: PRHDT, FYEKMQ (reference sequence). V trimming: 7 bases; J trimming: 8 bases; junction bases outside the gene matches: 5. The DNA of the CDR3 is TGTGCCAGCATCAGGACAGGGGGGGATGAGCAGTTCTTC. Its protein product is CASIRTGGDEQFF.

J is TRBJ1-2 and V is TRBV20-1, with D possibly being TRBD1 (6 bases). Trimming took off 3 bases at V and 6 bases at J, with 17 bases between the two ends. Per the germline V gene, CDR1 is DFQATT and CDR2 is SNEGSKA (reference sequence). The length of the CDR3 is 14 residues. The DNA of the CDR3 is TGCAGTGCTAGTTCGGTGGTCAGGGACAATGGCTACACCTTC. Encoded protein: CSASSVVRDNGYTF.

The rearrangement uses TRBV18 and TRBJ1-4; TRBD1 aligns across 9 bases. Looked up from germline, CDR1 is KGHSH and CDR2 is LQKENI. The CDR3 has 17 amino acids. V lost 3 bases, J lost 5 bases, and 10 bases stayed unmatched. CDR3 nucleotide sequence: TGTGCCAGCTCACCGAACGAACGGACAGGGGCGAATGAAAAACTGTTTTTT. This sequence encodes CASSPNERTGANEKLFF.